Listed below are T cell receptor beta chains from one sample, sequenced in a study of regulatory T cells in long-lasting Graves disease. TCRdb re-derived calls from the multiplex PCR reads in MiXCR, one entry per CDR3 protein. The sample includes roughly 420,000 distinct CDR3 sequences, 15% to 20% of them seen just once. These data also formed part of another study, on T cells in Graves' hyperthyroidism and ophthalmopathy.

The sample here was peripheral blood mononuclear cells (PBMCs), taken at new diagnosis, from a patient treated with antithyroid drugs. The receptors were gathered from a woman in her late teens or twenties with Graves disease. CDR3s include the opening cysteine and the closing phenylalanine or tryptophan. D genes are given only for firm matches. Not all rows give a size; the values are once, few, many and, for expanded clones, a class.

j_call | v_call | clone_size | d_call | cdr3_aa | cdr3_nt
TRBJ2-2 | TRBV12-3/TRBV12-4 | many | - | CASRTDRRQNTGELFF | TGTGCCAGCAGAACTGACAGGAGACAGAACACCGGGGAGCTGTTTTTT
TRBJ1-4 | TRBV28 | many | - | CASSLRQLDEKLFF | TGTGCCAGCAGTTTAAGGCAGTTGGATGAAAAACTGTTTTTT
TRBJ1-1 | TRBV28 | many | - | CASLLRQQYTEAFF | TGTGCCAGCCTCTTGAGACAACAGTACACTGAAGCTTTCTTT
TRBJ2-1 | TRBV2 | many | TRBD2 | CATTLPSTTSGRHSSYNEQFF | TGTGCCACCACCCTCCCCAGTACAACTAGCGGGAGGCATAGCTCCTACAATGAGCAGTTCTTC
TRBJ1-2 | TRBV28 | many | - | CASRVGTRTNYGYTF | TGTGCCAGCAGGGTAGGGACAAGGACTAACTATGGCTACACCTTC
TRBJ2-7 | TRBV20-1 | many | - | CSARDPGTSPYEQYF | TGCAGTGCTAGAGACCCCGGCACTAGCCCCTACGAGCAGTACTTC
TRBJ2-5 | TRBV20-1 | many | TRBD2 | CSATHASGRVIETQYF | TGCAGTGCTACGCATGCTAGCGGGAGGGTCATAGAGACCCAGTACTTC
TRBJ2-1 | TRBV5-4 | few | - | CASSSAGNLAGIF | TGTGCCAGCAGCTCCGCCGGTAACTTAGCCGGAATCTTC
TRBJ2-6 | TRBV28 | few | - | CASSFGGAGANVLTF | TGTGCCAGCAGTTTTGGTGGGGCTGGGGCCAACGTCCTGACTTTC
TRBJ2-1 | TRBV28 | many | - | CASSPAYRIDYNEQFF | TGTGCCAGCAGTCCCGCATACCGAATAGACTACAATGAGCAGTTCTTC
TRBJ2-3 | TRBV12-3/TRBV12-4 | many | TRBD2 | CASSRSIAGTDTQYF | TGTGCCAGCAGTAGAAGCATAGCGGGGACAGATACGCAGTATTTT
TRBJ1-1 | TRBV20-1 | few | - | CAFHPLDLNTEAFF | TGCGCATTCCATCCATTGGACTTGAACACTGAAGCTTTCTTT
TRBJ1-2 | TRBV12-3/TRBV12-4 | few | - | CASSHRGVGYTF | TGTGCCAGCAGTCACCGCGGGGTAGGCTACACCTTC
TRBJ1-2 | TRBV2 | many | - | CASRELQGYGYTF | TGTGCCAGCAGGGAACTACAGGGCTATGGCTACACCTTC
TRBJ1-1 | TRBV27 | many | - | CASSPQLGLPEAFF | TGTGCCAGCAGTCCGCAGCTGGGTCTCCCTGAAGCTTTCTTT
TRBJ2-2 | TRBV5-1 | - | TRBD2 | CASSSGASGTGELFF | TGCGCCAGCAGCTCTGGGGCTAGCGGCACCGGGGAGCTGTTTTTT
TRBJ1-5 | TRBV28 | many | TRBD1 | CASSPDRGRNQPQHF | TGTGCCAGCAGTCCCGACAGGGGACGCAATCAGCCCCAGCATTTT
TRBJ2-5 | TRBV6-1 | many | - | CASRGVRQGSLAGLFNNQETQYF | TGTGCCAGCAGGGGAGTGAGACAGGGGTCCCTAGCGGGCCTTTTTAACAACCAAGAGACCCAGTACTTC
TRBJ1-1 | TRBV27 | many | TRBD1 | CASSLSIDRVAANTEAFF | TGTGCCAGCAGTTTATCCATCGACAGGGTGGCGGCGAACACTGAAGCTTTCTTT
TRBJ2-7 | TRBV3-1 | - | TRBD2 | CASSQTGTSGPYEQYF | TGTGCCAGCAGCCAAACCGGGACTAGCGGACCCTACGAGCAGTACTTC
TRBJ2-7 | TRBV6-2/TRBV6-3 | - | - | CASTQEVGEQYF | TGTGCCAGCACCCAAGAGGTGGGGGAGCAGTACTTC
TRBJ2-7 | TRBV29-1 | many | TRBD2 | CSARTSGRYEQYF | TGCAGCGCAAGGACTAGCGGGAGATACGAGCAGTACTTC